These 18 T cell receptor beta chains came from one sample sequenced in a study of cytomegalovirus exposure and HLA in healthy donors. Use of 60 Vbeta and 13 Jbeta primers characterized the PCR. Using immunoSEQ multiplex PCR, the repertoire was profiled, and TCRdb retains in-frame clones only, with some absent. The table includes around 150,000 clones, around 60% detected once. The specimen was PBMCs. The receptors were sampled from a woman in her fifties or sixties in good health and CMV-seropositive.

A single count supports this clone. The CDR3 region is CASSGYGGGYNTGELFF. Here the CDR3 DNA reads TGTGCCAGCAGCGGGTATGGGGGGGGCTACAACACCGGGGAGCTGTTTTTT. V usage is TRBV9 and J usage is TRBJ2-2; D is possibly TRBD2 (7 bases). V lost 3 bases, J lost 2 bases, and 17 bases lay in between. The CDR3 loop spans 17 amino acids. In germline, CDR1 is SGDLS, CDR2 YYNGEE.

This clone was detected many times. The chain is built from TRBV5-3 and TRBJ2-7, with 7 bases fitting TRBD2. TRBV5-3 is placed among ORFs of uncertain function. The CDR3 has 14 residues. Germline trimming cut 4 bases from V and 5 bases from J; bases unmatched to any gene: 9. As DNA, the CDR3 is TGTGCCAGAAGCCCTAGCGGTCTTCGGAACGAGCAGTACTTC. Protein: CARSPSGLRNEQYF.

This chain joins TRBV4-3 and TRBJ2-3; 9 bases are shared with TRBD2. The V gene end was trimmed by 2 bases and the J gene end by 5 bases; junction bases not matched to a gene: 2. CDR1 and CDR2 from the germline V gene are LGHNA and YSLEER. This CDR3 spans 14 amino acids. The chain's CDR3 is CASSQQLAGDTQYF. In DNA, the CDR3 is TGCGCCAGCAGCCAACAACTAGCGGGAGATACGCAGTATTTT.

The gene calls are TRBV7-2 and TRBJ1-1; D ambiguous. This CDR3 contains 14 residues. The ends were cut back, 1 base at V and 0 bases at J, with 6 bases in the middle. Germline assignment: CDR1 SGHTA and CDR2 FQGNSA. The CDR3 region has the DNA TGTGCCAGCAGCTTAGTTCCAGTGAACACTGAAGCTTTCTTT. Its translation is CASSLVPVNTEAFF.

The rearrangement joins TRBV15 to TRBJ2-1, with 10 bases lining up with TRBD2. Unmatched junction bases numbered 1, after V lost 6 bases and J lost 2 bases. This CDR3 comprises 14 residues. Germline V CDR1 and CDR2: LNHNV, YYDKDF (reference sequence). In nucleotides, the CDR3 is TGTGCCACCAGGGGACTAGCGACCTACAATGAGCAGTTCTTC. As protein: CATRGLATYNEQFF.

In DNA form, the CDR3 reads TGTGCCAGCTCACGGGACAGCTCCTACGAGCAGTACTTC. Amino acids: CASSRDSSYEQYF. The gene calls are TRBV18 and TRBJ2-5; 7 nucleotides align to TRBD1. The tail of the sequence fits TRBJ2-7 better, so the J call may be wrong. Germline V CDR1 and CDR2: KGHSH, LQKENI. CDR3 length equals 13 residues.

This clone was found a few times. The CDR3 DNA reads TGTGCCAGCGAACCCGACAGGCTAGGTAACACCATATATTTT. Translation: CASEPDRLGNTIYF. The V and J genes are TRBV6-6 and TRBJ1-3, with D maybe TRBD1 (6 bases). The V end was cut by 8 bases, the J end by 7 bases, with 18 bases between. CDR1 MNHNY and CDR2 SVGAGI come from the germline V gene (reference sequence). This CDR3 has 14 residues.

The chain couples TRBV6-5 to TRBJ2-7, with 8 bases identical to TRBD2. With 6 bases clipped from V and 7 bases from J, the junction kept 8 bases outside the gene matches. CDR3 length equals 13 residues. Looked up from germline, CDR1 is MNHEY and CDR2 is SVGAGI. The CDR3, as DNA: TGTGCCAGCAGATATAGCGGGATCATGGAGCAGTACTTC. Translation: CASRYSGIMEQYF.

This chain joins TRBV2 and TRBJ1-4; D gene ambiguous. This CDR3 contains 17 residues. V lost 5 bases and J 0 bases, leaving 16 bases between the germline ends. Germline V gene lookup returns CDR1 SNHLY and CDR2 FYNNEI. CDR3 sequence reads: CASSLNGLIATNEKLFF. CDR3 nucleotide sequence: TGTGCCAGCAGTTTAAACGGACTGATTGCAACTAATGAAAAACTGTTTTTT.

The rearrangement uses TRBV7-3 and TRBJ2-3, with 10 bases identical to TRBD1. Germline loops: CDR1 SGHTA, CDR2 FQGTGA. The CDR3 consists of 16 residues. Germline trimming cut 2 bases from V and 0 bases from J; bases unmatched to any gene: 2. The CDR3 is CASSLGGQGSTDTQYF. The CDR3 nucleotides are TGTGCCAGCAGCTTAGGGGGACAGGGGAGCACAGATACGCAGTATTTT.

CDR3 sequence: CASKASGTYEQYF. The CDR3 DNA reads as TGTGCCAGCAAGGCTAGCGGGACCTACGAGCAGTACTTC. The rearrangement uses TRBV28 and TRBJ2-7; 9 bases line up with TRBD2. In germline, CDR1 is MDHEN, CDR2 SYDVKM. After removal of 7 bases from V and 2 bases from J, the junction contained 3 bases not matched to a gene. This CDR3 has 13 residues.

This clone was detected once. The rearrangement uses TRBV28 and TRBJ1-5; D uncertain. V lost 2 bases to trimming and J lost 5 bases, with 13 bases between them. Germline CDR1 reads MDHEN; CDR2 reads SYDVKM. This CDR3 is built from 15 residues. In nucleotides, the CDR3 is TGTGCCAGCAGTTTACGGGGTGGAGGAGATCAGCCCCAGCATTTT. Its protein product is CASSLRGGGDQPQHF.

The J gene is TRBJ2-5, the V gene TRBV9; 11 bases match TRBD2. V trimming: 0 bases; J trimming: 1 base; junction bases outside the gene matches: 11. The length of the CDR3 is 19 residues. Germline CDR1 and CDR2: SGDLS and YYNGEE. The CDR3 here is CASSVAGNAGTSGQETQYF. The CDR3 DNA follows: TGTGCCAGCAGCGTAGCTGGGAATGCCGGGACTAGCGGCCAAGAGACCCAGTACTTC.

This chain joins TRBV5-1 and TRBJ2-1; 12 bases are shared with TRBD2. Trimming removed 0 bases from V and 3 bases from J; junction bases left unmatched: 1. In germline, CDR1 is SGHRS, CDR2 YFSETQ. This CDR3 is built from 16 residues. This chain's CDR3 is CASSLGLAGDYNEQFF. The CDR3 coding sequence is TGCGCCAGCAGCTTGGGACTAGCGGGAGACTACAATGAGCAGTTCTTC. The full variable domain, its missing parts supplied by reference TRBV5-1 and TRBJ2-1, is KAGVTQTPRYLIKTRGQQVTLSCSPISGHRSVSWYQQTPGQGLQFLFEYFSETQRNKGNFPGRFSGRQFSNSRSEMNVSTLELGDSALYLCASSLGLAGDYNEQFFGPGTRLTVL.

The gene calls are TRBV30 and TRBJ2-5; unclear D gene. The V gene lost 3 bases and the J gene lost 7 bases, with 12 bases spanning the gap. Germline V gene data show CDR1 as GTSNPN and CDR2 as SVGIG (reference sequence). This CDR3 has 12 amino acids. The CDR3 sequence: CAWRKNARTQYF. CDR3 DNA: TGTGCCTGGAGGAAGAACGCCAGGACCCAGTACTTC. The full variable domain, completed using reference TRBV30 and TRBJ2-5, is SQTIHQWPATLVQPVGSPLSLECTVEGTSNPNLYWYRQAAGRGLQLLFYSVGIGQISSEVPQNLSASRPQDRQFILSSKKLLLSDSGFYLCAWRKNARTQYFGPGTRLLVL.

The chain uses TRBV5-1 and TRBJ1-2; TRBD1 matches at 8 bases. The V gene end was trimmed by 2 bases and the J gene end by 8 bases; junction bases not matched to a gene: 5. In germline, CDR1 is SGHRS, CDR2 YFSETQ. The CDR3 is 13 amino acids. The CDR3 protein is CASSFQGAQGYTF. CDR3 nucleotides: TGCGCCAGCAGCTTCCAGGGGGCGCAAGGCTACACCTTC.

The chain has TRBV15 and TRBJ2-5; perhaps TRBD2 as D (5 bases). Trimming left V 1 base short and J 5 bases short, with 11 bases between. The CDR3 runs to 14 residues. Germline V CDR1 and CDR2: LNHNV, YYDKDF (reference sequence). The CDR3 protein is CATSRGYGEETQYF. CDR3 nucleotides: TGTGCCACCAGCAGAGGTTATGGGGAGGAGACCCAGTACTTC.

In its sample, this clone was seen once. In nucleotides, the CDR3 is TGCGCCAGCAGCCAAGAGGCGCGAGGCCCTCACCTTGAGCAGTTCTTC. Protein product: CASSQEARGPHLEQFF. This chain uses TRBV4-1 with TRBJ2-1; D is unresolved. Per germline, CDR1 MGHRA and CDR2 YSYEKL. Trimming pared 0 bases from V and 9 bases from J, leaving 18 bases between. The CDR3 runs 16 residues.